This TCR beta chain was recovered during a study of T cell repertoires in cytomegalovirus infection. Background on the study: Public TCR beta signatures marked donors with CMV infection and the matching HLA.

A note on this clonotype: Its matching antigen is unknown.

TCRdb analysed the reads with MiXCR anew, one entry per CDR3 protein. The data contain approximately 590,000 distinct CDR3 sequences, about 40% of them singletons. Germline CDR1 is MNHNS and CDR2 is SASEGT. This CDR3 is 15 amino acids long. V lost 8 bases and J lost 3, with 19 bases in between. The study, taken as a whole, reports: The ex vivo response showed dominance by HLA-C-restricted CMV-specific TCR beta clonotypes.

This chain links TRBV6-1 with TRBJ1-2; D is undetermined. This clonotype was sampled from a human donor in good health (CMV status not recorded). Some clones in this sample may be carry-over from other donors' samples. Sequenced material: cultured PBMCs, taken from culture after CMV antigen stimulation. The CDR3 DNA follows: TGTGCCAGCGCAAGAGGCCCAGCAGGAGACTATGGCTACACCTTC. Protein product: CASARGPAGDYGYTF.